The clone carrying this T cell receptor (beta chain) was seen only once. Trimming took off 10 bases at V and 2 bases at J, with 11 bases between the two ends. Germline V gives CDR1 LNHDA, CDR2 SQIVND (reference sequence). This CDR3 is built from 13 residues. These data are taken from a study of cytomegalovirus exposure and HLA in healthy donors. PCR used 60 Vbeta primers and 13 Jbeta primers. Some clones are missing from TCRdb's copy, which holds only in-frame ones; the method was immunoSEQ multiplex PCR. The data hold about 110,000 clones, with around four fifths observed a single time. The chain couples TRBV19 to TRBJ1-4; D gene ambiguous. The source material was PBMCs. This receptor was obtained from a woman aged 40 to 55 in good health and CMV-seropositive. CDR3 DNA sequence: TGTGCCACCTCGGGTTGGACTAATGAAAAACTGTTTTTT. It is translated as CATSGWTNEKLFF.